There are many counts of the clone carrying this TCR beta chain. Its antigen is as yet unknown. This specimen belongs to a study of T cells in Graves' hyperthyroidism and ophthalmopathy. Template material for amplifying TCR beta CDR3 regions consisted of RNA transcripts. Primed by the HTBI set, a first-round RT-PCR was run on the TCR CDR3. From the multiplex PCR reads, TCRdb called clonotypes with MiXCR, one entry per CDR3 protein. The table shows roughly 500,000 distinct CDR3 sequences, with approximately 49% occurring only once. Study observations and caveats: Ophthalmopathy and stable hyperthyroidism were separated by a 13 V-J model.

The V and J ends lost 0 bases and 2 bases respectively, with 6 bases between them. Germline V gene lookup returns CDR1 SGHKS and CDR2 YYEKEE (reference sequence). The CDR3 sequence is 13 residues long. The chain combines TRBV5-5 with TRBJ2-7; the D is unclear. This TCR derives from an adult woman with Graves' disease, either hyperthyroidism or ophthalmopathy (not recorded which). Specimen: peripheral blood or thyroid tissue (not recorded which). The CDR3 DNA reads TGTGCCAGCAGCTTGGTTAGTACCTACGAGCAGTACTTC. It codes for CASSLVSTYEQYF.